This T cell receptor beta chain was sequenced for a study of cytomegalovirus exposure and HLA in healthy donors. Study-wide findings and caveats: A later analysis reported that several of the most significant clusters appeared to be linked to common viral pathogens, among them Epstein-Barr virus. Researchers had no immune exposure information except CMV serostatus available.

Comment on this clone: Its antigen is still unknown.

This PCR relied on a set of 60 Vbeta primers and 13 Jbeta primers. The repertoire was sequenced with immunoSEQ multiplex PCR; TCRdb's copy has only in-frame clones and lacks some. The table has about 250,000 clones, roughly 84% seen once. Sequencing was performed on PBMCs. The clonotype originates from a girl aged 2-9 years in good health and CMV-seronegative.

The CDR3 nucleotides are TGTGCCACCAGCAGAAACCTCGGGAGGGCCCTCGCCTACGAGCAGTACTTC. Translating gives CATSRNLGRALAYEQYF. This rearrangement joins TRBV15 to TRBJ2-7, with TRBD2 identical over 8 bases. Germline V gene data show CDR1 as LNHNV and CDR2 as YYDKDF (reference sequence). CDR3 size: 17 residues. Germline trimming cut 2 bases from V and 2 bases from J; bases unmatched to any gene: 11. Together with reference TRBV15 and TRBJ2-7, the CDR3 gives the full variable domain: DAMVIQNPRYQVTQFGKPVTLSCSQTLNHNVMYWYQQKSSQAPKLLFHYYDKDFNNEADTPDNFQSRRPNTSFCFLDIRSPGLGDTAMYLCATSRNLGRALAYEQYFGPGTRLTVT.